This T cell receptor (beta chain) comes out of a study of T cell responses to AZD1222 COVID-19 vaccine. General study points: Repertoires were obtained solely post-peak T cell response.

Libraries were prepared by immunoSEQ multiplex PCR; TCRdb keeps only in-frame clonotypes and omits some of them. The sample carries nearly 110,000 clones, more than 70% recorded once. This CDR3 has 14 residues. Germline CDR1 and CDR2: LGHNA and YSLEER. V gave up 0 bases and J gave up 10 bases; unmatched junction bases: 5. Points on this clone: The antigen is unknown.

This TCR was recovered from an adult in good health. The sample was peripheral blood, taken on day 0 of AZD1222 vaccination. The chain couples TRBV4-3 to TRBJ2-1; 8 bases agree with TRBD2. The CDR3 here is CASSQEPAGGEQFF. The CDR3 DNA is TGCGCCAGCAGCCAAGAACCCGCGGGAGGCGAGCAGTTCTTC.